This TCR beta chain was captured by sequencing in a study of CD8+ T cells in alopecia areata. About the research overall: Oral tofacitinib (5 to 10 mg twice daily) was administered to treated patients.

Germline V gene data show CDR1 as GTSNPN and CDR2 as SVGIG (reference sequence). CDR3 size: 15 residues. J lost 0 bases, V lost 3 bases, and 4 bases had no gene match. This clone occurred a few times. Its cognate antigen is unknown. Study-wide results and limits: Normal scalp showed lower clonality than lesional scalp, especially alopecia totalis/universalis. In scalp samples, resident alphabeta T cells of normal skin are also sequenced.

RNA, once extracted, was reverse transcribed into cDNA for use as the sequencing template. Sequencing was performed with immunoSEQ multiplex PCR; in TCRdb, only in-frame clones are kept and a portion is missing. This sample has some 120,000 clones, with roughly 58% found just once. Using a FACSAria, the CD4+ and CD8+ T cells were sorted from the PBMCs. This clonotype originated in a human donor with alopecia areata. Sequences were derived from CD4+ T cells sorted from blood, sampled at week 0. The genes are TRBV30 and TRBJ2-2, with 7 positions matching TRBD2. CDR3: CAWSVGLANTGELFF. CDR3 DNA: TGTGCCTGGAGCGTAGGACTAGCGAACACCGGGGAGCTGTTTTTT.